This T cell receptor beta chain stems from a study of T-cell reconstitution after alpha-beta-depleted transplantation in children. The study's findings and limits: About two months after transplant, alpha-beta T cells reportedly came from several hundred expanded graft clones.

Unique molecular identifiers tagged the TCRbeta library. In TCRdb, the PCR reads were re-called with MiXCR into one record per CDR3 protein. The repertoire holds around 180,000 distinct CDR3 sequences, with approximately 10% as singletons. This CDR3 has 12 residues. Germline lookup yields CDR1 SGHAT and CDR2 FQNNGV. Trimming took off 1 base at V and 13 bases at J, with 14 bases between the two ends. There are a few counts of this clonotype. Its antigen is currently unknown. The chain is built from TRBV11-2 and TRBJ2-7, with D perhaps given as TRBD1 or TRBD2 (5 bases each). Sequences were derived from PBMCs, sampled before TCRalphabeta/CD19-depleted stem cell transplant. The receptor was isolated from a boy aged 2 to 10 with acute myeloid leukemia, due to receive a stem cell transplant. CDR3 sequence reads: CASSLVGESHYF. The CDR3 coding sequence is TGTGCCAGCAGCTTAGTGGGGGAATCCCATTACTTC.